Following are 15 T cell receptor beta chains from one sample sequenced in a study of shared T cell receptors in the human thymus. Profiled with immunoSEQ multiplex PCR; TCRdb holds only in-frame clones, not every one. The sample includes hundreds of thousands of clones, around 78% seen only once; the top ten take more than 0.01%. The data were also submitted as part of a second study, on human thymus T cells.

The sequencing input was thymocytes. The receptors derive from a boy under three years old with a congenital heart defect.

J is TRBJ1-1 and V is TRBV18; no reliable D call. This CDR3 has 12 residues. Trimming removed 2 bases at V and 8 bases at J, with 9 bases between. CDR1 KGHSH and CDR2 LQKENI come from the germline V gene. The CDR3 sequence: CASSPGFREAFF. CDR3 in DNA: TGTGCCAGCTCACCAGGTTTCAGGGAAGCTTTCTTT.

The chain links TRBV27 to TRBJ2-1, with TRBD2 matching over 7 bases. The CDR3 runs 17 residues. The trim removed 3 bases at V and 2 bases at J, leaving 10 bases unmatched. CDR1 MNHEY and CDR2 SMNVEV come from the germline V gene (reference sequence). CDR3: CASSFLAEVVTYNEQFF. The CDR3 bases are TGTGCCAGCAGTTTTCTAGCGGAAGTAGTAACCTACAATGAGCAGTTCTTC.

The chain employs TRBV6-5 and TRBJ2-7, with unresolved D. Per germline, CDR1 MNHEY and CDR2 SVGAGI. V lost 4 bases and J lost 6, with 7 bases in between. The CDR3 has 11 residues. The CDR3 region has the DNA TGTGCCAGCAGTTCCGGGTCCGAGCAGTACTTC. Its protein product is CASSSGSEQYF.

This clone has just one count. The V call is TRBV18, the J call TRBJ2-1, with D possibly being TRBD1 (5 bases). The CDR3 is 10 residues long. Germline lookup yields CDR1 KGHSH and CDR2 LQKENI. V was clipped by 8 bases and J by 9 bases, with 8 bases between them. The CDR3 nucleotides are TGTGCCAGCCCTGGGGCTGAGCAGTTCTTC. It yields the protein CASPGAEQFF.

A remark on this clone: The junction and the germline gene differ at one end; a read error may be behind it. This chain links TRBV25-1 with TRBJ2-7, with TRBD1 as a possible D gene (8 bases). Germline V gene sequence: CDR1 MGHDK, CDR2 SYGVNS. This CDR3 comprises 14 residues. CDR3 loop: CASSDSNGGTGGHF. The CDR3 nucleotides read TGTGCCAGCAGTGACTCTAACGGGGGGACAGGCGGGCACTTC.

The chain uses TRBV6-6 and TRBJ1-1; 8 nucleotides line up with TRBD1. The J segment lost 12 bases and the V segment lost 7 bases, leaving 7 bases of the junction unmatched. CDR3 length equals 11 residues. Per germline, CDR1 MNHNY and CDR2 SVGAGI (reference sequence). The CDR3 region has the DNA TGTGCCAGCATTGAGGACAGGGCAACTTTCTTT. Translating it yields CASIEDRATFF.

J is TRBJ2-2 and V is TRBV10-3; D might be TRBD1 (7 bases). The CDR3 runs to 16 residues. V was shortened by 10 bases and J by 2 bases, with 20 bases between the two germline ends. Germline CDR1 ENHRY, CDR2 SYGVKD. The CDR3 protein is CATMEGQGENTGELFF. Written as DNA, the CDR3 is TGTGCCACCATGGAGGGGCAGGGGGAAAACACCGGGGAGCTGTTTTTT.

The chain links TRBV12-5 to TRBJ2-1, with D possibly being TRBD1 (5 bases). Looked up from germline, CDR1 is LGHNT and CDR2 is FRNRAP. With 0 bases removed from V and 7 bases from J, the gap between germline ends came to 16 bases. The CDR3 loop spans 16 amino acids. In DNA form, the CDR3 reads TGTGCTAGTGGTTTGGTACAGGAAGGGAATATGAATGAGCAGTTCTTC. Amino acids: CASGLVQEGNMNEQFF.

In its sample, this clone was seen a few times. The chain recombines TRBV10-1 with TRBJ2-7, with D maybe TRBD1 (6 bases). Germline V CDR1 and CDR2: WNHNN, SYGVQD (reference sequence). Trimming took 4 bases from V and 0 from J, leaving 19 bases between them. The CDR3 covers 17 residues. The CDR3 nucleotides read TGCGCCAGCAGTGGGGTACCCCGGGACACCTCCTCCTACGAGCAGTACTTC. This codes for CASSGVPRDTSSYEQYF.

The J gene is TRBJ2-7, the V gene TRBV7-9; D not certain. Looked up from germline, CDR1 is SEHNR and CDR2 is FQNEAQ (reference sequence). V lost 5 bases and J lost 2, with 4 bases in between. This CDR3 has 11 residues. The CDR3 DNA is TGTGCCAGCAGCGGGCCCTACGAGCAGTACTTC. This gives the protein CASSGPYEQYF.

The chain is built from TRBV5-1 and TRBJ2-7; 9 bases map to TRBD2. V was pared by 0 bases and J by 1 base, with 5 bases of the junction left unmatched. The CDR3 loop spans 16 amino acids. CDR1 is SGHRS, CDR2 YFSETQ, per germline. The CDR3 region is CASSLVGAGGSYEQYF. The CDR3, as DNA: TGCGCCAGCAGCTTGGTGGGAGCGGGAGGATCCTACGAGCAGTACTTC.

The genes are TRBV5-5 and TRBJ1-2, with a weak D call TRBD1 (5 bases). Germline V lookup: CDR1 SGHKS, CDR2 YYEKEE (reference sequence). This CDR3 has 14 amino acids. Between the trimmed V and J ends, which lost 2 bases and 4 bases, there was a span of 12 bases. The chain's CDR3 is CASSLSRAAYGYTF. The CDR3 DNA is TGTGCCAGCAGCTTAAGCAGGGCGGCCTATGGCTACACCTTC.

This clone was counted once. The V gene is TRBV10-2, the J gene TRBJ1-5; D is perhaps TRBD1 (5 bases). This CDR3 is 14 amino acids long. Germline-derived CDR1 and CDR2 are WSHSY and SAAADI. V lost 7 bases and J lost 6, with 16 bases in between. This CDR3 reads CASMAGGRAQPQHF. CDR3 coding DNA: TGCGCCAGCATGGCGGGGGGGAGGGCTCAGCCCCAGCATTTT.

This clone appeared a few times. This rearrangement joins TRBV28 to TRBJ2-7; 8 bases fit TRBD1. The V gene end was trimmed by 5 bases and the J gene end by 3 bases; junction bases not matched to a gene: 12. Looked up from germline, CDR1 is MDHEN and CDR2 is SYDVKM. This CDR3 region has 16 residues. The CDR3 DNA is TGTGCCAGCAGTCACCGGGACAGGAGAGTTAACTACGAGCAGTACTTC. It yields the protein CASSHRDRRVNYEQYF.

This sequence joins TRBV13 and TRBJ1-2; a possible D gene is TRBD1 (6 bases). The CDR3 has 14 amino acids. V lost 7 bases, J lost 3 bases, and 15 bases lay in between. Germline-derived CDR1 and CDR2 are PRHDT and FYEKMQ (reference sequence). CDR3 bases: TGTGCCAGCACCCCCCGGGGGGCATACTATGGCTACACCTTC. Its translation: CASTPRGAYYGYTF. The whole variable domain, remainder taken from reference TRBV13 and TRBJ1-2, is AAGVIQSPRHLIKEKRETATLKCYPIPRHDTVYWYQQGPGQDPQFLISFYEKMQSDKGSIPDRFSAQQFSDYHSELNMSSLELGDSALYFCASTPRGAYYGYTFGSGTRLTVV.